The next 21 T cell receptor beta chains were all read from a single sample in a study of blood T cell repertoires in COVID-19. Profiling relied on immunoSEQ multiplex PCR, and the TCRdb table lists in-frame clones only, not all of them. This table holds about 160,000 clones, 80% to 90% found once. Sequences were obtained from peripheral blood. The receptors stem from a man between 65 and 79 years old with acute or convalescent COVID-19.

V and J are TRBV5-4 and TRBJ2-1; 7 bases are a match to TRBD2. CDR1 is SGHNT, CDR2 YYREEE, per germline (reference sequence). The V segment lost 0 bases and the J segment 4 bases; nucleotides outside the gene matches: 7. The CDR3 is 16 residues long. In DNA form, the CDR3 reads TGTGCCAGCAGCTTGGCCCGGGGACTACAGTACAATGAGCAGTTCTTC. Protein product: CASSLARGLQYNEQFF.

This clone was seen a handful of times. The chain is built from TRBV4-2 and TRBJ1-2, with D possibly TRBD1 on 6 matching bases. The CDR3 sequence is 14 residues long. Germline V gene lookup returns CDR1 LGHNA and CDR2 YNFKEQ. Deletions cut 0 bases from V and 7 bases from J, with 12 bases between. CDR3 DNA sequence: TGTGCCAGCAGCCAAGAAGGGGGAGACACTGGCTACACCTTC. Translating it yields CASSQEGGDTGYTF.

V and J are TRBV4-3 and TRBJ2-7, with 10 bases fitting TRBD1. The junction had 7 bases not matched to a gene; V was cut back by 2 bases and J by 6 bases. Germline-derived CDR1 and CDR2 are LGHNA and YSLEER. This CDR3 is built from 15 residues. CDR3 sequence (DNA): TGCGCCAGCAGCCAATCGGACAGGGGGTTAGGCGAGCAGTACTTC. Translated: CASSQSDRGLGEQYF.

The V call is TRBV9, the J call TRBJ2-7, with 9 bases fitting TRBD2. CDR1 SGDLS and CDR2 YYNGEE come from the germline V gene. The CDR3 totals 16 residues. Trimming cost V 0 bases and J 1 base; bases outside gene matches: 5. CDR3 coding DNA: TGTGCCAGCAGCGTAGACGAGGCGGGAGGGTCCTACGAGCAGTACTTC. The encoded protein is CASSVDEAGGSYEQYF.

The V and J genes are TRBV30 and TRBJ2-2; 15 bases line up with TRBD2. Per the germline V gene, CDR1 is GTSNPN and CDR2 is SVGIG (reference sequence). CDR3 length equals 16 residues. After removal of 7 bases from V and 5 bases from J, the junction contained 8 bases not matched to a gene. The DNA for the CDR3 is TGTGCCTCCTCGGGACTAGCGGGAGGAGGGACCGGGGAGCTGTTTTTT. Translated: CASSGLAGGGTGELFF.

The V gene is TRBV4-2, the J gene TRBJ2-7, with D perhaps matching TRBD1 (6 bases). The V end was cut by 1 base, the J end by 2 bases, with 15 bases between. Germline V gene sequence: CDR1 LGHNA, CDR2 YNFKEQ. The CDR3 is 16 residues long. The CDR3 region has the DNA TGTGCCAGCAGCCAAGTCCTGGAGACAGGAGCCTACGAGCAGTACTTC. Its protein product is CASSQVLETGAYEQYF.

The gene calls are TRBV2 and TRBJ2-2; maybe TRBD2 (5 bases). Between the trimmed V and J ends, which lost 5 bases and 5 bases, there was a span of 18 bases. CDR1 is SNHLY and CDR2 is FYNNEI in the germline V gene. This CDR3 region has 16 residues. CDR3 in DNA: TGTGCCAGCAGTCGAGGTGGGAGAATCGGAACCGGGGAGCTGTTTTTT. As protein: CASSRGGRIGTGELFF.

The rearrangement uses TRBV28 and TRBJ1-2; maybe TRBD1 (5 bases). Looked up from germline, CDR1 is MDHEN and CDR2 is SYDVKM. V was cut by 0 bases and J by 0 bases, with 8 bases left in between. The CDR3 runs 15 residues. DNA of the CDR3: TGTGCCAGCAGTTTATGGGCGGACACTAACTATGGCTACACCTTC. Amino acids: CASSLWADTNYGYTF.

The CDR3 protein is CASSQERYATYEQYF. The CDR3, as DNA: TGTGCCAGCAGCCAAGAACGCTACGCCACCTACGAGCAGTACTTC. The chain is built from TRBV4-2 and TRBJ2-7; D not resolved. This CDR3 is built from 15 residues. Between the trimmed V and J ends, which lost 0 bases and 2 bases, there was a span of 11 bases. Germline CDR1 and CDR2: LGHNA and YNFKEQ.

DNA for the CDR3: TGTGCCAGCAGCGAACACAGGGAAAACAATGAGCAGTTCTTC. It codes for CASSEHRENNEQFF. The chain joins TRBV14 to TRBJ2-1; D might be TRBD1 (6 bases). V lost 5 bases to trimming and J lost 5 bases, with 13 bases between them. CDR3 length: 14 amino acids. Per germline, CDR1 SGHDN and CDR2 FVKESK.

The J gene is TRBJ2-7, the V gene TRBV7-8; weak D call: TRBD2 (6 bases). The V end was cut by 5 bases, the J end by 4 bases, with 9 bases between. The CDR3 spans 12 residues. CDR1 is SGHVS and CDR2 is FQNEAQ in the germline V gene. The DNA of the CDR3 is TGTGCCAGCAGCCCAGGGAGGTACGAGCAGTACTTC. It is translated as CASSPGRYEQYF.

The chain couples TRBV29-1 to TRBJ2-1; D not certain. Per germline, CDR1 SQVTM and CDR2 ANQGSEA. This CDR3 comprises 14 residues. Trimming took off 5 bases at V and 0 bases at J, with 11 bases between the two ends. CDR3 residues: CSVRLAASYNEQFF. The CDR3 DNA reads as TGCAGCGTTAGGTTGGCGGCCTCCTACAATGAGCAGTTCTTC.

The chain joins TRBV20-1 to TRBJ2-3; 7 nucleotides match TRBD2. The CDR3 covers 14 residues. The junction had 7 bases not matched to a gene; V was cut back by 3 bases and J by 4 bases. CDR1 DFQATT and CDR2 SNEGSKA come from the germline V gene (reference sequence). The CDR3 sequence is CSASNTGGSDTQYF. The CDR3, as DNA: TGCAGTGCTAGTAATACGGGAGGATCAGATACGCAGTATTTT.

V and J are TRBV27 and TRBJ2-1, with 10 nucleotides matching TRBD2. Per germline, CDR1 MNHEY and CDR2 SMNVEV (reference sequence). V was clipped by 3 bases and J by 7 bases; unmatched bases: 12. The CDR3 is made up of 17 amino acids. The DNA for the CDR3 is TGTGCCAGCAGTTTTTACCCCAGCGGGAGGGCCGGGAATGAGCAGTTCTTC. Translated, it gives CASSFYPSGRAGNEQFF.

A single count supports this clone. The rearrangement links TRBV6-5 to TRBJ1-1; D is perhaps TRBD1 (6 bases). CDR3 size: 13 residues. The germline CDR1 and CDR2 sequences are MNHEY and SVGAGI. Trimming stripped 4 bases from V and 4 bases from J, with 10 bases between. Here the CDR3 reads CASSWNRVTEAFF. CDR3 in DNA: TGTGCCAGCAGTTGGAACAGGGTCACTGAAGCTTTCTTT.

In nucleotides, the CDR3 is TGTGCCAGCAGAAACCAGGGGGCGCCGAGGAATGAGCAGTTCTTC. It yields the protein CASRNQGAPRNEQFF. The rearrangement uses TRBV28 and TRBJ2-1; 8 bases are shared with TRBD1. This CDR3 is built from 15 residues. V shed 6 bases, J shed 7 bases, and the junction held 11 bases outside the gene matches. The germline V gene encodes CDR1 MDHEN and CDR2 SYDVKM.

DNA for the CDR3: TGTGCCAGCAGCCCCACTTCCCAGGGATGGGACACCGGGGAGCTGTTTTTT. Translating it yields CASSPTSQGWDTGELFF. The chain couples TRBV7-3 to TRBJ2-2; tentative D call: TRBD1 (5 bases). Trimming took off 5 bases at V and 3 bases at J, with 19 bases between the two ends. CDR3 length equals 17 residues. Germline CDR1 and CDR2: SGHTA and FQGTGA. The full variable domain, its missing parts supplied by reference TRBV7-3 and TRBJ2-2, is GAGVSQTPSNKVTEKGKYVELRCDPISGHTALYWYRQSLGQGPEFLIYFQGTGAADDSGLPNDRFFAVRPEGSVSTLKIQRTERGDSAVYLCASSPTSQGWDTGELFFGEGSRLTVL.

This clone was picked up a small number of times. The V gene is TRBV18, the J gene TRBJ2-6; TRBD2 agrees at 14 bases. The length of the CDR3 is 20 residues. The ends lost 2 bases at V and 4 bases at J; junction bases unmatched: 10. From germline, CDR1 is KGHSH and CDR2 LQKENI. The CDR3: CASSPFAGTSGSRGANVLTF. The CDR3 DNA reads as TGTGCCAGCTCACCATTTGCCGGGACTAGCGGGAGTCGCGGGGCCAACGTCCTGACTTTC.

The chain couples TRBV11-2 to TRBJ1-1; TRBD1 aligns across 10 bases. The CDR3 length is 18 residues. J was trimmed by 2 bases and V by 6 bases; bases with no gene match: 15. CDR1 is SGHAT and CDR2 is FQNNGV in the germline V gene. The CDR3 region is CASRNRGVGQGRNTEAFF. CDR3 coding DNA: TGTGCCAGCAGGAATAGGGGAGTGGGACAGGGGAGAAACACTGAAGCTTTCTTT. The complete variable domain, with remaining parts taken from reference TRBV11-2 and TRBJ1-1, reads EAGVAQSPRYKIIEKRQSVAFWCNPISGHATLYWYQQILGQGPKLLIQFQNNGVVDDSQLPKDRFSAERLKGVDSTLKIQPAKLEDSAVYLCASRNRGVGQGRNTEAFFGQGTRLTVV.

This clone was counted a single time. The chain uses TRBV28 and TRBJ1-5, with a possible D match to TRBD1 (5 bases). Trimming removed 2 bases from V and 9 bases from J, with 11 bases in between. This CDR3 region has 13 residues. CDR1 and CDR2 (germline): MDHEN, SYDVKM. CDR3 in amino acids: CASSLAFGGPQHF. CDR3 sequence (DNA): TGTGCCAGCAGTTTAGCTTTCGGGGGGCCCCAGCATTTT. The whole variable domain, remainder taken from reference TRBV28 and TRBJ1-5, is DVKVTQSSRYLVKRTGEKVFLECVQDMDHENMFWYRQDPGLGLRLIYFSYDVKMKEKGDIPEGYSVSREKKERFSLILESASTNQTSMYLCASSLAFGGPQHFGDGTRLSIL.

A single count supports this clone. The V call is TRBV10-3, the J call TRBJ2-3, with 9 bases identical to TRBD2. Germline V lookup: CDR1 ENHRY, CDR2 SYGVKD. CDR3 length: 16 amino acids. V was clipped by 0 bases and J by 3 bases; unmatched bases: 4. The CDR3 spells CAISESPSGTTDTQYF. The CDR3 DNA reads TGTGCCATCAGTGAGTCGCCTAGCGGGACAACAGATACGCAGTATTTT.